The text below deals with one T cell receptor beta chain. Its recognized antigen is unknown. Base qualities are missing; no much larger clone stands one base away. The data belong to a study of T cell responses to AZD1222 COVID-19 vaccine (dated by TCRdb to about 2021). Describing the broader study: A total of about 240 trial participants underwent TCR sequencing, of whom some 210 received two doses of AZD1222 and some 26 received two doses of the MenACWY control vaccine. Trial participants were enrolled by age into subgroups of 18-55, 56-69 and 70-plus years, and roughly 150, 30 and 60 TCR-sequenced participants, respectively, were included in these subgroups.

The CDR3 regions of human TCRbeta chains were subjected to immunosequencing. On the authors' methods: TCRs in the repertoires were matched against a reference library of SARS-CoV-2-specific TCRs that had been generated with the MIRA antigen-specificity platform. Breadth was defined as the fraction of unique TCRs that were SARS-CoV-2-associated, and depth was defined as the fraction of total T cells that were SARS-CoV-2-associated. Using the MIRA data, each spike-specific TCR was mapped to the spike region that the TCR reacts to and placed in a CD4 or CD8 class. Log10-transformed breadth and depth values were compared by one-way ANOVA with Sidak's multiple comparisons tests. The source is immuneACCESS, and TCRdb retained only in-frame sequences with V and J called. Part of the clones is not carried over; for the studies checked, unresolved V genes explain less than half of this, and the remainder is unexplained. Clone size and V and J calls were adopted from that table, with D and trimming inferred from the DNA. This sample holds about 110,000 clones; approximately 94% were observed only once. Clones ranked in the top ten supply 2.9% of the sample.

This sample's time point label indicates: about 28 days (+/-7) after the second vaccine dose. Because spike-specific TCR depth and breadth did not differ between the two schedules, AZD1222 recipients who got a second dose at roughly 4 weeks were pooled with those who got a second dose at roughly 12 weeks. Vaccinee samples came from UK trials COV001 and COV002, including a single-blind randomized controlled phase 2/3 trial of AZD1222 (ChAdOx1 nCoV-19) in healthy adults. Trial participant PBMC samples were collected at day 0 and day 28 after the second dose for TCRbeta chain sequencing. What the work shows at the level of the full study, not this receptor alone: In the small 56-69-year group, the increase in depth fell short of significance, most likely because of low power. A significant rise in spike-specific TCR breadth and depth was observed after two AZD1222 doses relative to day 0 and relative to MenACWY recipients. CD4 TCRs associated with the vaccine covered the entire spike protein, and the dominant responses were in regions 160-218 and 743-854. Reportedly, close to half of the unique spike-specific TCRs recognized epitopes lying outside the regions that are mutated in the B.1.351 and B.1.1.7 variants. Participants were mostly white British and included more females than males, and it was suggested by the authors that clonal diversity may have been underestimated. No day 14 peak-response samples were available, so repertoires were characterized only after the peak T cell response. Conclusions about previously exposed vaccinees were limited because only six or seven AZD1222 recipients were SARS-CoV-2 seropositive at baseline.

The CDR3 starts with the cysteine, ends with the phenylalanine, and has 15 residues. CDR3 DNA only is kept here, 45 bases in frame from base 1. Germline trimming amounts to 6 bases on V and 7 bases on J, with 9 as the count of junction bases outside the gene matches. CDR1 and CDR2 (MNHEY, SVGEGT) derive from the germline V gene. This material consisted of peripheral blood, taken 28 days after the second AZD1222 dose. The V gene is TRBV6-2 or TRBV6-3 and the J gene is TRBJ1-4, with 9 bases aligning to TRBD1. The receptor was derived from an adult who received the AZD1222 COVID-19 vaccine. The CDR3 has the sequence CASSQTGTGREKLFF. The DNA is as follows: TGTGCCAGCAGCCAAACCGGGACAGGGCGTGAAAAACTGTTTTTT.